This entry lists 16 T cell receptor beta chains sequenced from one sample in a study of T-cell reconstitution after alpha-beta-depleted transplantation in children. Unique molecular identifiers tagged the TCRbeta library. TCRdb re-derived calls from the PCR reads in MiXCR, one entry per CDR3 protein. Here the sample spans approximately 400,000 distinct CDR3 sequences, about a tenth being singletons. Sequenced here: PBMCs from the stem cell graft donor, sampled from the stem cell graft. The receptors originated from a human donor who donated a stem cell graft to a child with acute myeloid leukemia.

This clonotype has only a few counts. This chain connects TRBV2 to TRBJ2-5; 10 bases line up with TRBD2. Germline CDR1 reads SNHLY; CDR2 reads FYNNEI. Trimming at V came to 5 bases and at J to 6 bases, leaving 9 bases not matched to a gene. The CDR3 loop spans 15 amino acids. The DNA of the CDR3 is TGTGCCAGCAGTCAAACCGGGACTAGCGCCCAGACCCAGTACTTC. Translation gives CASSQTGTSAQTQYF.

This clonotype was seen more than once but under ten times. The chain is built from TRBV5-1 and TRBJ2-5; D is possibly TRBD1 (5 bases). CDR3 size: 14 residues. The ends were cut back, 0 bases at V and 6 bases at J, with 12 bases in the middle. The germline gives CDR1 SGHRS, CDR2 YFSETQ. CDR3 sequence reads: CASSLGQHKKTQYF. CDR3 sequence (DNA): TGCGCCAGCAGCTTGGGACAGCACAAAAAGACCCAGTACTTC.

There are a few counts of this clonotype. The rearrangement joins TRBV29-1 to TRBJ2-7; tentatively, D is TRBD2 (5 bases). The ends were cut back, 3 bases at V and 6 bases at J, with 18 bases in the middle. Germline V gene lookup returns CDR1 SQVTM and CDR2 ANQGSEA. This CDR3 has 14 residues. The CDR3 DNA sequence: TGCAGCGTTGACCGACGTGCCACTAGTTGCGAGCAGTACTTC. Protein sequence: CSVDRRATSCEQYF.

This clonotype has only a few counts. This chain joins TRBV7-6 and TRBJ1-1; D perhaps matches TRBD1 (5 bases). Germline V CDR1 and CDR2: SGHVS, FNYEAQ. The CDR3 loop spans 14 amino acids. Trimming pared 5 bases from V and 4 bases from J, leaving 14 bases between. Here the CDR3 reads CASSDRGRGTEAFF. DNA for the CDR3: TGTGCCAGCAGCGACCGGGGCCGGGGCACTGAAGCTTTCTTT. The full variable domain, its missing parts supplied by reference TRBV7-6 and TRBJ1-1, is GAGVSQSPRYKVTKRGQDVALRCDPISGHVSLYWYRQALGQGPEFLTYFNYEAQQDKSGLPNDRFSAERPEGSISTLTIQRTEQRDSAMYRCASSDRGRGTEAFFGQGTRLTVV.

CDR3: CSATGQGATNEKLFF. CDR3 in DNA: TGCAGTGCAACGGGACAGGGGGCAACTAATGAAAAACTGTTTTTT. The chain recombines TRBV20-1 with TRBJ1-4; 11 nucleotides match TRBD1. The germline gives CDR1 DFQATT, CDR2 SNEGSKA (reference sequence). Germline trimming cut 6 bases from V and 0 bases from J; bases unmatched to any gene: 3. The CDR3 contains 15 residues.

The chain combines TRBV6-2 or TRBV6-3 with TRBJ2-1, with 12 bases that match TRBD2. V lost 2 bases to trimming and J lost 4 bases; unmatched junction nucleotides: 6. CDR1 and CDR2 (germline): MNHEY, SVGEGT. The CDR3 sequence is 17 residues long. The CDR3 loop reads CASSYETSGSWYNEQFF. In DNA form, the CDR3 reads TGTGCCAGCAGTTACGAGACTAGCGGGAGTTGGTACAATGAGCAGTTCTTC.

The chain uses TRBV5-6 and TRBJ1-1; D not resolved. Per the germline V gene, CDR1 is SGHDT and CDR2 is YYEEEE. V gave up 4 bases and J gave up 1 base, with 11 bases separating them. This CDR3 has 14 residues. In DNA form, the CDR3 reads TGTGCCAGCAGCATGACAAGGGCGAACACTGAAGCTTTCTTT. It encodes CASSMTRANTEAFF.

This clonotype turned up a few times. The rearrangement uses TRBV15 and TRBJ1-3, with D unclear. V lost 0 bases to trimming and J lost 4 bases, with 7 bases between them. Germline assignment: CDR1 LNHNV and CDR2 YYDKDF (reference sequence). The length of the CDR3 is 14 residues. The CDR3 protein is CATSRDFGGNTIYF. CDR3 sequence (DNA): TGTGCCACCAGCAGAGATTTTGGGGGAAACACCATATATTTT.

This clonotype came up many times. The CDR3 is CASRDRGGTDTQYF. The DNA of the CDR3 is TGTGCCAGCAGAGACAGGGGCGGAACAGATACGCAGTATTTT. The rearrangement joins TRBV12-3 or TRBV12-4 to TRBJ2-3, with 8 bases lining up with TRBD1. V lost 6 bases and J lost 3; bases outside the gene matches: 5. This CDR3 is built from 14 residues.

Only a few counts were recorded for this clonotype. V and J are TRBV5-1 and TRBJ2-7; D not certain. The CDR3 is 11 residues long. Germline lookup yields CDR1 SGHRS and CDR2 YFSETQ. The germline V and J ends were trimmed by 0 bases and 6 bases, with 4 bases remaining between them. CDR3 sequence: CASSLDLEQYF. CDR3 coding DNA: TGCGCCAGCAGCTTGGACCTCGAGCAGTACTTC.

About this clonotype: This sequence may be a read error, since a much larger clone differs from it by one base. CDR3 residues: CSVGGLAGKQYF. The CDR3 nucleotides are TGCAGCGTTGGTGGACTAGCGGGGAAGCAGTACTTC. The chain joins TRBV29-1 to TRBJ2-7; 12 nucleotides align to TRBD2. The germline CDR1 and CDR2 sequences are SQVTM and ANQGSEA. CDR3 length equals 12 residues. Germline trimming cut 4 bases from V and 8 bases from J; bases unmatched to any gene: 3.

There are many counts of this clonotype. This chain links TRBV5-8 with TRBJ2-5, with D uncertain. V gave up 1 base and J gave up 5 bases, with 6 bases separating them. The germline V gene encodes CDR1 SGHTS and CDR2 YDEGEE. The CDR3 is made up of 12 amino acids. The chain's CDR3 is CASSLYGETQYF. Written as DNA, the CDR3 is TGTGCCAGCAGCTTGTACGGGGAGACCCAGTACTTC.

The V call is TRBV12-3 or TRBV12-4, the J call TRBJ2-1, with a weak D call TRBD2 (5 bases). Trimming removed 6 bases from V and 0 bases from J, with 12 bases in between. The CDR3 contains 15 residues. The CDR3 DNA reads as TGTGCCAGCAGCCGCGGGCGGAGCTCCTACAATGAGCAGTTCTTC. Its translation is CASSRGRSSYNEQFF.

In its sample, this clonotype was seen many times. The rearrangement joins TRBV12-3 or TRBV12-4 to TRBJ2-3; 8 nucleotides line up with TRBD1. V shed 7 bases and J 0 bases; nucleotides not matched to a gene: 6. CDR3 length: 15 residues. This CDR3 reads CASTGGASSTDTQYF. As DNA, the CDR3 is TGTGCCAGCACAGGGGGCGCGAGTAGCACAGATACGCAGTATTTT.

This clonotype has at least ten counts. This sequence joins TRBV10-3 and TRBJ2-2, with D possibly TRBD2 on 5 matching bases. The V and J ends lost 8 bases and 4 bases respectively, with 17 bases between them. The CDR3 has 15 amino acids. Per the germline V gene, CDR1 is ENHRY and CDR2 is SYGVKD. The CDR3 DNA reads TGTGCCATCCTGGACCCTCGGAGGTCCACCGGGGAGCTGTTTTTT. Translated, it gives CAILDPRRSTGELFF.

There are a few counts of this clonotype. The V and J genes are TRBV6-1 and TRBJ1-2; 9 bases map to TRBD1. Germline V gene lookup returns CDR1 MNHNS and CDR2 SASEGT. The CDR3 spans 13 residues. V trimming: 6 bases; J trimming: 9 bases; junction bases outside the gene matches: 8. The CDR3 spells CASSGTGLSSYTF. The CDR3 DNA follows: TGTGCCAGCAGCGGGACAGGGCTCTCAAGCTACACCTTC.